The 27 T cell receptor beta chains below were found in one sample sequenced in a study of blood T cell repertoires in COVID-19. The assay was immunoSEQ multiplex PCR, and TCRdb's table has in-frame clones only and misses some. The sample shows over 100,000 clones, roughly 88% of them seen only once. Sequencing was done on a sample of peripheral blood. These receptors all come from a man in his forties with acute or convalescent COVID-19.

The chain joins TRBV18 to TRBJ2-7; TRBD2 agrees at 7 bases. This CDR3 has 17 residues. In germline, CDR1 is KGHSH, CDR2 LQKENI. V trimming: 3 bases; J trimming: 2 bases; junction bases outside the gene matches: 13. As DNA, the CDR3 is TGTGCCAGCTCACCGCTCCCCCTTGGCGGGAGAACCTACGAGCAGTACTTC. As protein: CASSPLPLGGRTYEQYF.

The CDR3 loop reads CASSRTSDISYEQYF. CDR3 DNA sequence: TGTGCCAGCTCACGGACTAGCGATATCTCCTACGAGCAGTACTTC. The V and J genes are TRBV18 and TRBJ2-7, with 9 bases identical to TRBD2. The V gene's germline CDR1 is KGHSH and CDR2 LQKENI. This CDR3 comprises 15 residues. V trimming: 4 bases; J trimming: 0 bases; junction bases outside the gene matches: 4.

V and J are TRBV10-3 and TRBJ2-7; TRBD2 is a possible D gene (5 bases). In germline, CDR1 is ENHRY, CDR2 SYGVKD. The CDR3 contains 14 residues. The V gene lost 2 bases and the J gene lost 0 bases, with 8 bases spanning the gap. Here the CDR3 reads CAISERGYSYEQYF. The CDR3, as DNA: TGTGCCATCAGTGAGCGGGGATACTCCTACGAGCAGTACTTC.

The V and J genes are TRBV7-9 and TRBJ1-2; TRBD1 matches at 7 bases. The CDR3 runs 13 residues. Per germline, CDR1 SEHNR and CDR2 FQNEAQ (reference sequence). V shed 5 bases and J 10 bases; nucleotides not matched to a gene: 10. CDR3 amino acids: CASSQGGADFYTF. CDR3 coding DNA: TGTGCCAGCAGCCAAGGGGGCGCCGACTTCTACACCTTC.

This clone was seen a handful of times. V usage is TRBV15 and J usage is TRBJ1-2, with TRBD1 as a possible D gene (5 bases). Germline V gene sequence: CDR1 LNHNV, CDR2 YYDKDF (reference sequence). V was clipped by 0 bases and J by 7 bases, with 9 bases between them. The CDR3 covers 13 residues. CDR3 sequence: CATSRDSGVGYTF. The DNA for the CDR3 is TGTGCCACCAGCAGAGATTCGGGGGTTGGCTACACCTTC.

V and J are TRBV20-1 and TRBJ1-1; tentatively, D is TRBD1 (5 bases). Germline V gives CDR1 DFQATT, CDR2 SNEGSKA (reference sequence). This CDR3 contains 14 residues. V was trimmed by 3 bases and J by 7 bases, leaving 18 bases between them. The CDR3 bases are TGCAGTGCTAGTATTGGATCAGGGTTAAGTGAAGCTTTCTTT. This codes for CSASIGSGLSEAFF.

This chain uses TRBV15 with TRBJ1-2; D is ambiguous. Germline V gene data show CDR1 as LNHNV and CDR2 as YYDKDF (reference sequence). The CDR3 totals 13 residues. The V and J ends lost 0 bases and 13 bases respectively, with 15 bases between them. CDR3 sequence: CATSRDPGYEGTF. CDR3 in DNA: TGTGCCACCAGCAGAGATCCGGGCTACGAGGGCACCTTC.

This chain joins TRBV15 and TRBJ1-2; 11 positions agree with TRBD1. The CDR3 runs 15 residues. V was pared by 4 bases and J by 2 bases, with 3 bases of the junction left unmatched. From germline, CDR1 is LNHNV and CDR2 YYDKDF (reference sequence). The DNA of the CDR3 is TGTGCCACCAGCATTTGGACAGGGGGCAACTATGGCTACACCTTC. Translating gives CATSIWTGGNYGYTF.

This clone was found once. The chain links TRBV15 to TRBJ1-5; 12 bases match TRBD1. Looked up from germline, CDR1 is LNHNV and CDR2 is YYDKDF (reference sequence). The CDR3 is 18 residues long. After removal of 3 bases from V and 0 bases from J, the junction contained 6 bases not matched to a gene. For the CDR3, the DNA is TGTGCCACCAGCAGGGGACAGGGGGCACTAATTAGCAATCAGCCCCAGCATTTT. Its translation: CATSRGQGALISNQPQHF.

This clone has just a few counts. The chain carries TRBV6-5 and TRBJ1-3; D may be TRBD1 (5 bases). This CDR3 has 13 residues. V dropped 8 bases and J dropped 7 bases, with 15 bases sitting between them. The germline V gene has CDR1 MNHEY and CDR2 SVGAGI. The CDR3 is CASGWRQPNTIYF. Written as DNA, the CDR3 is TGTGCCAGCGGATGGAGACAGCCCAACACCATATATTTT.

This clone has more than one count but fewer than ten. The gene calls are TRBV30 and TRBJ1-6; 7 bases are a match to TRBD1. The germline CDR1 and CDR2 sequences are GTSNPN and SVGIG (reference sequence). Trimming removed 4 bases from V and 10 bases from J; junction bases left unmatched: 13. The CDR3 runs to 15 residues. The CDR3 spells CAWTLRGQIVSPLHF. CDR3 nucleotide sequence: TGTGCCTGGACCCTTAGGGGACAGATTGTGTCACCCCTCCACTTT.

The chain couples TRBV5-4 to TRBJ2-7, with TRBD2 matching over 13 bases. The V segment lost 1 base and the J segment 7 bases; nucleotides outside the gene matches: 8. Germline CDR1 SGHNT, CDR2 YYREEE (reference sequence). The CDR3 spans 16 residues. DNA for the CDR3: TGTGCCAGCAGCTTGACCGGGACTAGCGGGATGAGAGAGCAGTACTTC. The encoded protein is CASSLTGTSGMREQYF. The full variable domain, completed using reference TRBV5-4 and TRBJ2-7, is ETGVTQSPTHLIKTRGQQVTLRCSSQSGHNTVSWYQQALGQGPQFIFQYYREEENGRGNFPPRFSGLQFPNYSSELNVNALELDDSALYLCASSLTGTSGMREQYFGPGTRLTVT.

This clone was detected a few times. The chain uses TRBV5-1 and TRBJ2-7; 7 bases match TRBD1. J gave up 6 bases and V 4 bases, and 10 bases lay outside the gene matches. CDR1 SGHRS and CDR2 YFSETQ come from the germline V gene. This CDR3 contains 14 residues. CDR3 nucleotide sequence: TGCGCCAGCAGCCTAATGATGACAGGGAGCGAGCAGTACTTC. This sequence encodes CASSLMMTGSEQYF. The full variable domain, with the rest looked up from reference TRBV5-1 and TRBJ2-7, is KAGVTQTPRYLIKTRGQQVTLSCSPISGHRSVSWYQQTPGQGLQFLFEYFSETQRNKGNFPGRFSGRQFSNSRSEMNVSTLELGDSALYLCASSLMMTGSEQYFGPGTRLTVT.

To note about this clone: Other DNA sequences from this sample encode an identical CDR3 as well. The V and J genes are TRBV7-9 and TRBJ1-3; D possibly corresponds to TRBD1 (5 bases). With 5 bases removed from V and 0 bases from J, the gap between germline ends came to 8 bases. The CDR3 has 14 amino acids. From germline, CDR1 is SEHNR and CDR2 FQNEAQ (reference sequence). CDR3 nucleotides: TGTGCCAGCAGCCCGGACATCTCTGGAAACACCATATATTTT. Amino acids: CASSPDISGNTIYF.

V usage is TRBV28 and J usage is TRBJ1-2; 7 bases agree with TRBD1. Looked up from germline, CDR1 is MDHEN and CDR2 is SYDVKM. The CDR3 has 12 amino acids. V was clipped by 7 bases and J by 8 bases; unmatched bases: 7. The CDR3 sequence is CASTGTALGYTF. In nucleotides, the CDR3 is TGTGCCAGCACCGGGACAGCCCTAGGCTACACCTTC.

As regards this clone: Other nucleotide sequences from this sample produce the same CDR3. The CDR3, as DNA: TGTGCCAGCAGTGAAGCAGGAGGCTATGGCTACACCTTC. This codes for CASSEAGGYGYTF. The chain combines TRBV6-1 with TRBJ1-2; D not resolved. CDR1 is MNHNS and CDR2 is SASEGT in the germline V gene. V lost 0 bases and J lost 4, with 6 bases in between. This CDR3 comprises 13 residues.

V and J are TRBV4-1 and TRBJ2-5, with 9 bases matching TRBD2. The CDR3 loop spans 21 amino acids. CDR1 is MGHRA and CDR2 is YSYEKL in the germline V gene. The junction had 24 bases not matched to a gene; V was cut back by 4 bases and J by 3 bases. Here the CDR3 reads CASSPLLKKGGRDPKKETQYF. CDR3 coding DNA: TGCGCCAGCAGCCCCTTGTTAAAGAAGGGCGGGAGGGATCCTAAAAAAGAGACCCAGTACTTC.

CDR3 sequence (DNA): TGTGCCAGCAGTGGGCGACAGGGGGTTAGCAATCAGCCCCAGCATTTT. Translation gives CASSGRQGVSNQPQHF. The rearrangement joins TRBV2 to TRBJ1-5; 9 bases line up with TRBD1. Germline V gives CDR1 SNHLY, CDR2 FYNNEI. The V and J ends lost 4 bases and 0 bases, in that order; junction bases with no gene match: 4. This CDR3 contains 16 residues.

The CDR3 region is CAWGYSRTGPNTIYF. CDR3 bases: TGTGCCTGGGGTTACTCAAGGACAGGGCCTAACACCATATATTTT. The chain recombines TRBV30 with TRBJ1-3; 8 bases agree with TRBD1. Trimming took 5 bases from V and 7 from J; bases not matched to a gene: 13. The germline V gene has CDR1 GTSNPN and CDR2 SVGIG (reference sequence). The CDR3 has 15 residues.

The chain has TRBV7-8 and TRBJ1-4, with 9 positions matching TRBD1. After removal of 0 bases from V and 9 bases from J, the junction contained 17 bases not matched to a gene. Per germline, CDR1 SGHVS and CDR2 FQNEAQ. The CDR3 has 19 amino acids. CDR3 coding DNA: TGTGCCAGCAGCTTAGCGCTCGACTCTGGGACAGGGCGAACACAAAAACTGTTTTTT. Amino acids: CASSLALDSGTGRTQKLFF.

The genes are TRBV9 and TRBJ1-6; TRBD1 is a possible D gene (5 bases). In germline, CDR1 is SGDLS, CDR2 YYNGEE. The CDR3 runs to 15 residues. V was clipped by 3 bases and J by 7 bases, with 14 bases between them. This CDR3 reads CASSAGHAGNSPLHF. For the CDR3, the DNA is TGTGCCAGCAGCGCGGGGCACGCGGGGAATTCACCCCTCCACTTT.

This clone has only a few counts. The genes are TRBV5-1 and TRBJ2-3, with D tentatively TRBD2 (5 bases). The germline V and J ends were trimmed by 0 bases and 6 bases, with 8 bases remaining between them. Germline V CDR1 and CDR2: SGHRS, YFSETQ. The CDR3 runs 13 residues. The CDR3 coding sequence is TGCGCCAGCAGCTTGGGACCGGGGGATACGCAGTATTTT. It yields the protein CASSLGPGDTQYF.

The CDR3 nucleotides read TGTGCCAGCAGCCGGAGCCCCCTAGCGGGAGGGAACACCGGGGAGCTGTTTTTT. As protein: CASSRSPLAGGNTGELFF. This chain joins TRBV7-8 and TRBJ2-2, with 11 nucleotides matching TRBD2. CDR3 length: 18 amino acids. V was pared by 5 bases and J by 1 base, with 9 bases of the junction left unmatched. CDR1 and CDR2 from the germline V gene are SGHVS and FQNEAQ. The full variable domain, completed using reference TRBV7-8 and TRBJ2-2, is GAGVSQSPRYKVAKRGQDVALRCDPISGHVSLFWYQQALGQGPEFLTYFQNEAQLDKSGLPSDRFFAERPEGSVSTLKIQRTQQEDSAVYLCASSRSPLAGGNTGELFFGEGSRLTVL.

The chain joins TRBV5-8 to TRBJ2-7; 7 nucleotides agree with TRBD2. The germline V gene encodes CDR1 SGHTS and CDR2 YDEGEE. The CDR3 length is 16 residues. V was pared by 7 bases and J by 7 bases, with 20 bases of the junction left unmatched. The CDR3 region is CASLVLGTGGSGEQYF. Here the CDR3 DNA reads TGTGCCAGCCTAGTGTTGGGTACGGGAGGATCGGGGGAGCAGTACTTC.

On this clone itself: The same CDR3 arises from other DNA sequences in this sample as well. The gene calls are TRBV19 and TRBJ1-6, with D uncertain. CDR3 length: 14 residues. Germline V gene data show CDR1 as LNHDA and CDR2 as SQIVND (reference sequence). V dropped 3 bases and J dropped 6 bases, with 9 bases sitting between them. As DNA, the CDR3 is TGTGCCAGTAGTATCCGGGGTAGTAATTCACCCCTCCACTTT. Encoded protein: CASSIRGSNSPLHF.

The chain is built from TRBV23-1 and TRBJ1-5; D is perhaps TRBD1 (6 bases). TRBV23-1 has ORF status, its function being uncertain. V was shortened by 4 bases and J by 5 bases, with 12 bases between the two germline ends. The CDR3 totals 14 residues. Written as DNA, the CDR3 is TGCGCCAGCAGTCTGCACAGGGTAGATCAGCCCCAGCATTTT. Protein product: CASSLHRVDQPQHF.

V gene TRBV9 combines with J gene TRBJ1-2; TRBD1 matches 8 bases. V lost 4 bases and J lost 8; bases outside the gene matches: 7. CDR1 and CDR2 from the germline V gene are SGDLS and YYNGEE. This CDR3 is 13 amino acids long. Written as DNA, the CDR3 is TGTGCCAGCAGCAGGGACAGGCTCGGGGGCTACACCTTC. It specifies CASSRDRLGGYTF.